Listed below are T cell receptor beta chains from one sample, sequenced in a study of cytomegalovirus exposure and HLA in healthy donors. The assay was immunoSEQ multiplex PCR, and TCRdb's table has in-frame clones only and misses some. The table lists 140,000 to 150,000 clones, around 86% of them singletons, with 2.5% to 3% in the top ten. What was sequenced was PBMCs. Source of these receptors: a woman in her 30s in good health and CMV-seronegative. The CDR3 runs from the conserved cysteine through the conserved F or W. The order of the fields is D gene, clone size, V gene, J gene, CDR3 DNA, CDR3 protein. A D gene is named only where the DNA matches it firmly. Clone sizes are given selectively: once, few, many, or a class where the clone is expanded.

d_gene: TRBD1
abundance: -
v_gene: TRBV7-9
j_gene: TRBJ1-6
CDR3nt: TGTTCCAGCAGCTCTGGGACAGCGGATTCACCCCTCCACTTT
CDR3aa: CSSSSGTADSPLHF

d_gene: -
abundance: -
v_gene: TRBV7-2
j_gene: TRBJ1-4
CDR3nt: TGTGCCAGCAGCTTAGTGAGGGGGACTAATGAAAAACTGTTTTTT
CDR3aa: CASSLVRGTNEKLFF

d_gene: -
abundance: -
v_gene: TRBV6-5
j_gene: TRBJ1-2
CDR3nt: TGTGCCAGCAGGACCCAGGGGAACTATGGCTACACCTTC
CDR3aa: CASRTQGNYGYTF

d_gene: TRBD1
abundance: once
v_gene: TRBV5-4
j_gene: TRBJ2-3
CDR3nt: TGTGCCAGCAGCCGGGACAGGGTTATCTCAGATACGCAGTATTTT
CDR3aa: CASSRDRVISDTQYF

d_gene: TRBD1
abundance: -
v_gene: TRBV29-1
j_gene: TRBJ2-7
CDR3nt: TGCAGCGTGGGACAGGGGAGAAGCTCCTACGAGCAGTACTTC
CDR3aa: CSVGQGRSSYEQYF

d_gene: -
abundance: few
v_gene: TRBV5-1
j_gene: TRBJ1-1
CDR3nt: TGCGCCAGCAGCTTGCAGGGGCGCACTGAAGCTTTCTTT
CDR3aa: CASSLQGRTEAFF

d_gene: -
abundance: few
v_gene: TRBV18
j_gene: TRBJ2-7
CDR3nt: TGTGCCAGCTCACCACCCCGAGGGAAGCAGTACTTC
CDR3aa: CASSPPRGKQYF

d_gene: TRBD1
abundance: -
v_gene: TRBV7-8
j_gene: TRBJ2-7
CDR3nt: TGTGCCAGCAGCTTAGCCGGGACAGAACCCTACGAGCAGTACTTC
CDR3aa: CASSLAGTEPYEQYF

d_gene: TRBD1
abundance: few
v_gene: TRBV9
j_gene: TRBJ2-7
CDR3nt: TGTGCCAGCAGCGGGCGACAGGGGAGCGACGAGCAGTACTTC
CDR3aa: CASSGRQGSDEQYF

d_gene: -
abundance: -
v_gene: TRBV30
j_gene: TRBJ2-7
CDR3nt: TGTGCCTGGAATCTAGATACCTACGAGCAGTACTTC
CDR3aa: CAWNLDTYEQYF

d_gene: -
abundance: -
v_gene: TRBV12-5
j_gene: TRBJ1-5
CDR3nt: TGTGCTAGTGGTTTGGGGACAAAGCCCCAGCATTTT
CDR3aa: CASGLGTKPQHF

d_gene: -
abundance: -
v_gene: TRBV18
j_gene: TRBJ2-7
CDR3nt: TGTGCCAGCTCACCAAGTGGCAGAACCTACGAGCAGTACTTC
CDR3aa: CASSPSGRTYEQYF

d_gene: -
abundance: -
v_gene: TRBV5-4
j_gene: TRBJ2-1
CDR3nt: TGTGCCAGCAGCAAGGGAGGTCTAACAGGGGCCGGGGAGCAGTTCTTC
CDR3aa: CASSKGGLTGAGEQFF

d_gene: -
abundance: -
v_gene: TRBV7-2
j_gene: TRBJ1-2
CDR3nt: TGTGCCAGCAGCTTAGCCAGGGCTAACTATGGCTACACCTTC
CDR3aa: CASSLARANYGYTF

d_gene: TRBD1
abundance: few
v_gene: TRBV6-1
j_gene: TRBJ2-7
CDR3nt: TGTGCCAGCAGCGAATTCCGGACAGGGGGCAACGAGCAGTACTTC
CDR3aa: CASSEFRTGGNEQYF

d_gene: TRBD1
abundance: -
v_gene: TRBV2
j_gene: TRBJ1-5
CDR3nt: TGTGCCAGCAGTGTCGGCAGGGGGGCCAATCAGCCCCAGCATTTT
CDR3aa: CASSVGRGANQPQHF

d_gene: TRBD1
abundance: -
v_gene: TRBV5-4
j_gene: TRBJ2-7
CDR3nt: TGCGCCAGCAGCTTAACAGGACAGGCATTCTACGAGCAGTACTTC
CDR3aa: CASSLTGQAFYEQYF

d_gene: -
abundance: -
v_gene: TRBV2
j_gene: TRBJ2-1
CDR3nt: TGTGCCAGCAGCGGCGGCAGCTCCTACAATGAGCAGTTCTTC
CDR3aa: CASSGGSSYNEQFF

d_gene: -
abundance: -
v_gene: TRBV18
j_gene: TRBJ1-5
CDR3nt: TGTGCCAGCTCACCGAACGGAGCTGGGCAGCCCCAGCATTTT
CDR3aa: CASSPNGAGQPQHF

d_gene: -
abundance: once
v_gene: TRBV19
j_gene: TRBJ1-5
CDR3nt: TGTGCCAGTAGTATCCCTTCGGGCAATCAGCCCCAGCATTTT
CDR3aa: CASSIPSGNQPQHF

d_gene: -
abundance: -
v_gene: TRBV5-4
j_gene: TRBJ2-2
CDR3nt: TGTGCCAGCAGCTTGGGGACAGCGAACACCGGGGAGCTGTTTTTT
CDR3aa: CASSLGTANTGELFF

d_gene: TRBD1
abundance: -
v_gene: TRBV7-9
j_gene: TRBJ2-7
CDR3nt: TGTGCCAGCAGCGTGGACAGGGGGCTCCACGAGCAGTACTTC
CDR3aa: CASSVDRGLHEQYF

d_gene: -
abundance: -
v_gene: TRBV5-1
j_gene: TRBJ1-1
CDR3nt: TGCGCCAGCAGCTTACGACAAGCAGGCGACACTGAAGCTTTCTTT
CDR3aa: CASSLRQAGDTEAFF

d_gene: TRBD1
abundance: -
v_gene: TRBV28
j_gene: TRBJ2-7
CDR3nt: TGTGCCAGCAGTTTTCTCGGACAGGGGACATACGAGCAGTACTTC
CDR3aa: CASSFLGQGTYEQYF

d_gene: -
abundance: -
v_gene: TRBV25-1
j_gene: TRBJ2-4
CDR3nt: TGTGCCAGCAGTTCCACAGGTGCCAAAAACATTCAGTACTTC
CDR3aa: CASSSTGAKNIQYF

d_gene: TRBD1
abundance: -
v_gene: TRBV5-6
j_gene: TRBJ2-7
CDR3nt: TGTGCCAGCAGCTGGGGACAGGGGGCACGCGAGCAGTACTTC
CDR3aa: CASSWGQGAREQYF

d_gene: TRBD2
abundance: few
v_gene: TRBV7-3
j_gene: TRBJ2-7
CDR3nt: TGTGCCAGCAGCTGGACTAGCGGGGGCGAGCAGTACTTC
CDR3aa: CASSWTSGGEQYF

d_gene: -
abundance: -
v_gene: TRBV7-9
j_gene: TRBJ2-7
CDR3nt: TGTTCCAGCACCCTGATGGCATACGAGCAGTACTTC
CDR3aa: CSSTLMAYEQYF

d_gene: -
abundance: -
v_gene: TRBV9
j_gene: TRBJ1-2
CDR3nt: TGTGCCAGCAGCAAGGAGCTAATAGCTAACTATGGCTACACCTTC
CDR3aa: CASSKELIANYGYTF

d_gene: TRBD1
abundance: -
v_gene: TRBV5-1
j_gene: TRBJ1-4
CDR3nt: TGCGCCAGCAGCTTGGGAGGGGACAGCGCGGGGAATGAAAAACTGTTTTTT
CDR3aa: CASSLGGDSAGNEKLFF

d_gene: -
abundance: -
v_gene: TRBV30
j_gene: TRBJ1-6
CDR3nt: TGTGCCTGGACCCTATCCGAACCACCCCTCCACTTT
CDR3aa: CAWTLSEPPLHF

d_gene: -
abundance: -
v_gene: TRBV10-3
j_gene: TRBJ2-5
CDR3nt: TGTGCCATTGGTCGAAGTGGAGCGGAAGAGACCCAGTACTTC
CDR3aa: CAIGRSGAEETQYF

d_gene: TRBD1
abundance: -
v_gene: TRBV2
j_gene: TRBJ2-1
CDR3nt: TGTGCCACCCCCGGGACAGATTACAATGAGCAGTTCTTC
CDR3aa: CATPGTDYNEQFF

d_gene: TRBD1
abundance: -
v_gene: TRBV18
j_gene: TRBJ2-3
CDR3nt: TGTGCCAGCTCACCAGGACAGGCTAGCCATACGCAGTATTTT
CDR3aa: CASSPGQASHTQYF

d_gene: TRBD1
abundance: once
v_gene: TRBV6-5
j_gene: TRBJ2-1
CDR3nt: TGTGCCAGCAGTCCACTACAGGGGGCCTATGAGCAGTTCTTC
CDR3aa: CASSPLQGAYEQFF

d_gene: TRBD2
abundance: -
v_gene: TRBV6-1
j_gene: TRBJ2-7
CDR3nt: TGTGCCAGCAGTGCAGAGGGACTAGCGGCGTTTCCCTACGAGCAGTACTTC
CDR3aa: CASSAEGLAAFPYEQYF

d_gene: -
abundance: -
v_gene: TRBV27
j_gene: TRBJ1-2
CDR3nt: TGTGCCAGCAGTTTTCGGGTGAACACCAACTATGGCTACACCTTC
CDR3aa: CASSFRVNTNYGYTF

d_gene: -
abundance: -
v_gene: TRBV21-1
j_gene: TRBJ2-3
CDR3nt: TGTGCCAGCAGCCAAGGGCATTGTGACGGGGTTTGCACAGATACGCAGTATTTT
CDR3aa: CASSQGHCDGVCTDTQYF

d_gene: TRBD2
abundance: -
v_gene: TRBV7-2
j_gene: TRBJ2-1
CDR3nt: TGTGCCAGCAGCGCACTAGCGAGCGTTGAGGAGCAGTTCTTC
CDR3aa: CASSALASVEEQFF

d_gene: TRBD1
abundance: -
v_gene: TRBV7-3
j_gene: TRBJ1-2
CDR3nt: TGTGCCAGCAGCTTAGGCCTGGAGACAGGGACCGGTAAGTACACCTTC
CDR3aa: CASSLGLETGTGKYTF

d_gene: -
abundance: -
v_gene: TRBV12-5
j_gene: TRBJ2-5
CDR3nt: TGTGCTAGTGGTTTGGCCTATCAAGAGACCCAGTACTTC
CDR3aa: CASGLAYQETQYF

d_gene: -
abundance: -
v_gene: TRBV4-3
j_gene: TRBJ1-1
CDR3nt: TGCGCCAGCAGCCAAGATGGGGCACCAAACACTGAAGCTTTCTTT
CDR3aa: CASSQDGAPNTEAFF

d_gene: -
abundance: -
v_gene: TRBV7-9
j_gene: TRBJ2-1
CDR3nt: TGTGCCAGCACCTCTTACAATGAGCAGTTCTTC
CDR3aa: CASTSYNEQFF

d_gene: -
abundance: -
v_gene: TRBV6-5
j_gene: TRBJ2-7
CDR3nt: TGTGCCAGCAGTTACCGGGGGAAAAACTACGAGCAGTACTTC
CDR3aa: CASSYRGKNYEQYF

d_gene: TRBD1
abundance: -
v_gene: TRBV25-1
j_gene: TRBJ1-5
CDR3nt: TGTGCCAGCAGTGCTCAACAGGGGCCCTCCAATCAGCCCCAGCATTTT
CDR3aa: CASSAQQGPSNQPQHF

d_gene: TRBD2
abundance: -
v_gene: TRBV5-1
j_gene: TRBJ2-1
CDR3nt: TGCGCCAGCAGCTTAACTTCGGGACTAGGGGGATATGAGCAGTTCTTC
CDR3aa: CASSLTSGLGGYEQFF

d_gene: TRBD1
abundance: once
v_gene: TRBV28
j_gene: TRBJ1-5
CDR3nt: TGTGCCAGCAGTCCAGGGGGAAATCAGCCCCAGCATTTT
CDR3aa: CASSPGGNQPQHF

d_gene: -
abundance: -
v_gene: TRBV20-1
j_gene: TRBJ2-7
CDR3nt: TGCAGTGCGCCCATCGGGGACGAGCAGTACTTC
CDR3aa: CSAPIGDEQYF

d_gene: TRBD1
abundance: few
v_gene: TRBV2
j_gene: TRBJ2-1
CDR3nt: TGTGCCAGCCGACCCGGGACAGGCTCCTACAATGAGCAGTTCTTC
CDR3aa: CASRPGTGSYNEQFF

d_gene: -
abundance: -
v_gene: TRBV5-6
j_gene: TRBJ1-2
CDR3nt: TGTGCCAGCAGCGCCCAGGGTTCCTATGGCTACACCTTC
CDR3aa: CASSAQGSYGYTF

d_gene: TRBD2
abundance: -
v_gene: TRBV5-1
j_gene: TRBJ2-7
CDR3nt: TGCGCCAGCAGGGTGGGACTAGCTGGTGGGGAGCAGTACTTC
CDR3aa: CASRVGLAGGEQYF

d_gene: TRBD1
abundance: -
v_gene: TRBV29-1
j_gene: TRBJ2-7
CDR3nt: TGCAGCGTTGGACAGGGCAACGAGCAGTACTTC
CDR3aa: CSVGQGNEQYF

d_gene: -
abundance: -
v_gene: TRBV4-1
j_gene: TRBJ2-5
CDR3nt: TGCGCCAGCAGCCAAGGGCCAGGGGAGGGGGAGACCCAGTACTTC
CDR3aa: CASSQGPGEGETQYF

d_gene: TRBD2
abundance: -
v_gene: TRBV19
j_gene: TRBJ2-7
CDR3nt: TGTGCCAGTAGTCTAGGACTAGCGGGGGCCGAAAGCTCCTACGAGCAGTACTTC
CDR3aa: CASSLGLAGAESSYEQYF

d_gene: -
abundance: -
v_gene: TRBV2
j_gene: TRBJ2-1
CDR3nt: TGTGCCAGCAGTGTACAGGGAAAGCAGTTCTTC
CDR3aa: CASSVQGKQFF

d_gene: TRBD2
abundance: few
v_gene: TRBV4-2
j_gene: TRBJ2-5
CDR3nt: TGTGCCAGCAGCCAAGATTCGGAGCGGGGGGGGGAGACCCAGTACTTC
CDR3aa: CASSQDSERGGETQYF

d_gene: TRBD1
abundance: -
v_gene: TRBV5-4
j_gene: TRBJ1-6
CDR3nt: TGTGCCAGCAGGGAGACAGGGTCCTATAATTCACCCCTCCACTTT
CDR3aa: CASRETGSYNSPLHF